The rows below give T cell receptor beta chains drawn from one sample of a study of T cells in Graves' hyperthyroidism and ophthalmopathy. TCRdb reprocessed the multiplex PCR reads with MiXCR, giving one entry per CDR3 protein. The sample records 550,000 to 600,000 distinct CDR3 sequences, more than 45% being singletons. Sample: peripheral blood or thyroid tissue (not recorded which). Receptors originate from an adult woman with Graves' disease, either hyperthyroidism or ophthalmopathy (not recorded which). Each CDR3 is given with its conserved first and last residue. A D gene is named only where the DNA matches it firmly. Where a row states a size, it is once, few, many or the class of an expanded clone; other rows omit it.

size | J | V | D | CDR3
NA | TRBJ2-5 | TRBV20-1 | TRBD2 | CTAKKAGTSGVETQYF
many | TRBJ1-6 | TRBV6-6 | TRBD1 | CASSYLEGQGFSPLHF
many | TRBJ1-2 | TRBV27 | NA | CASSDRSYGYTF
many | TRBJ1-4 | TRBV5-1 | NA | CASSSGTPNEKLFF
many | TRBJ1-2 | TRBV9 | NA | CASSVGANYGYTF
NA | TRBJ2-7 | TRBV12-3/TRBV12-4 | NA | CASTLGDYEQYF
few | TRBJ2-7 | TRBV28 | NA | CASKVGGNSYEQYF
NA | TRBJ2-7 | TRBV25-1 | TRBD2 | CARFTFSGTSYEQYF
few | TRBJ1-6 | TRBV2 | NA | CASSEAGFSYNSPLHF
many | TRBJ2-5 | TRBV15 | TRBD2 | CATRLAGGETQYF
few | TRBJ2-2 | TRBV5-6 | NA | CASSPPYGGLLNTGELFF
NA | TRBJ1-1 | TRBV7-6 | NA | CASTPAGVNTEAFF
few | TRBJ2-2 | TRBV11-2 | NA | CASSLDEGQTGELFF
NA | TRBJ2-5 | TRBV29-1 | NA | CSGIQGGSETQYF
NA | TRBJ2-5 | TRBV12-3/TRBV12-4 | NA | CASSLPGTLDGTQYF
NA | TRBJ2-5 | TRBV14 | NA | CASSPGRRHQGTQYF
many | TRBJ2-7 | TRBV7-2 | NA | CASSLAVRTYEQYF
NA | TRBJ1-2 | TRBV2 | NA | CASNGAGITMGYTF
many | TRBJ2-5 | TRBV19 | TRBD1 | CASSVLRDRQETQYF
few | TRBJ2-5 | TRBV2 | NA | CASTEQGLNPRLWGTQYF
few | TRBJ2-3 | TRBV10-1 | TRBD2 | CASSGSGLAGDGTQYF
many | TRBJ2-2 | TRBV5-1 | NA | CASSLDRLSTGELFF
many | TRBJ2-2 | TRBV29-1 | NA | CSVEWGTGELFF
many | TRBJ2-7 | TRBV2 | NA | CASSEWGIGNEQYF
NA | TRBJ1-4 | TRBV7-9 | NA | CASSLDEVKLFF
NA | TRBJ2-7 | TRBV29-1 | TRBD1 | CSVLKMGQGYEQYF
NA | TRBJ1-2 | TRBV9 | TRBD1 | CASSVEQGRTYGYTF
many | TRBJ2-7 | TRBV5-1 | TRBD1 | CASSLAGTGLYEQYF
NA | TRBJ1-4 | TRBV19 | NA | CASRGAVNNEKLFF
NA | TRBJ2-7 | TRBV27 | NA | CASSSQGGSPYEQYF
many | TRBJ2-2 | TRBV24-1 | TRBD1 | CATSDLVRDRGTGELFF
NA | TRBJ1-6 | TRBV12-3/TRBV12-4 | NA | CASRLQDSPLHF
few | TRBJ2-1 | TRBV25-1 | TRBD2 | CASSGPPLTSGVLYNEQFF
few | TRBJ1-1 | TRBV29-1 | NA | CSVGVLGDTEAFF
many | TRBJ1-4 | TRBV2 | NA | CASSGTATNEKLFF
few | TRBJ1-2 | TRBV29-1 | NA | CSVETGIGYGYTF
few | TRBJ1-2 | TRBV3-1 | NA | CASSRCGNYGYTF
few | TRBJ1-4 | TRBV27 | NA | CASSLYAGTTNEKLFF
NA | TRBJ1-2 | TRBV7-1 | TRBD1 | CASSSAGTGDHEQYYGYTF
many | TRBJ1-4 | TRBV5-1 | NA | CASSFGTGDSSNEKLFF
many | TRBJ1-5 | TRBV7-9 | NA | CASSSGRADQPQHF
many | TRBJ1-4 | TRBV6-2/TRBV6-3 | NA | CASSYLRKNEKLFF
NA | TRBJ1-2 | TRBV9 | NA | CASSVGGAIGYTF
few | TRBJ1-2 | TRBV19 | NA | CASSMVQGGGYTF
once | TRBJ2-2 | TRBV6-6 | TRBD1 | CASKRDRVSGGELFF
NA | TRBJ1-5 | TRBV7-7 | TRBD1 | CASSFAGTGGNQPQHF
NA | TRBJ1-2 | TRBV5-1 | NA | CASSFARGFNYGYTF
many | TRBJ1-1 | TRBV2 | NA | CASLGLVNTEAFF
many | TRBJ2-7 | TRBV20-1 | NA | CSARGEPPVPGYEQYF
many | TRBJ1-5 | TRBV6-6 | TRBD1 | CASDRGSNQPQHF
many | TRBJ1-2 | TRBV20-1 | NA | CSAGDNGLYGYTF
many | TRBJ1-5 | TRBV28 | NA | CASRVHLNQPQHF